The entry below gives a single T cell receptor beta chain sequence along with its context. The antigen remains undetermined. The data belong to a study of CD8+ T cells in alopecia areata. Study details: Treated patients took oral tofacitinib at 5 to 10 mg twice daily. Dosing with tofacitinib proceeded for 6 to 18 months, followed by 6 months off drug.

The CDR3 loop spans 16 amino acids. CDR1 and CDR2 from the germline V gene are SGHRS and YFSETQ. The V end was cut by 5 bases, the J end by 1 base, with 15 bases between. Extraction of RNA preceded its reverse transcription into cDNA, which served as the sequencing template. Clones were sequenced by immunoSEQ multiplex PCR, and TCRdb holds only the in-frame ones, with some missing. The sample includes 200,000 or so clones, 50% to 65% of them seen just once. General study findings and limits: Higher clonality was seen in lesional scalp than in normal scalp, especially in alopecia totalis/universalis.

Peripheral blood and lesional scalp punch biopsies came from alopecia areata patients. The material sequenced was CD4+ T cells sorted from blood, taken at week 0. V and J are TRBV5-1 and TRBJ2-2; either TRBD1 or TRBD2 may fit D (5 bases each). This TCR was sampled from a human donor with alopecia areata. The CDR3 reads CASRDLGRRNTGELFF. The CDR3 DNA is TGCGCCAGCAGGGACCTGGGACGGAGGAACACCGGGGAGCTGTTTTTT.